Sequencing of this TCR beta chain was carried out in a study of CD8 T cells in Susac syndrome. The CDR3 loop spans 13 amino acids. Germline assignment: CDR1 SGHRS and CDR2 YFSETQ. V was clipped by 3 bases and J by 9 bases, with 16 bases between them. General observations from the study: In its TCR sequencing and HLA analysis, the study acknowledged that the number of individuals was relatively small.

Sequencing targeted TCR beta in blood CD8+ and CD4+ T cells. As regards this clonotype: Its antigen is as yet unknown.

Reverse transcription of roughly 0.5 to 1 ug RNA was carried out with random hexamers. A multiplex approach, immunoSEQ multiplex PCR, amplified TCR beta CDR3 across 54 Vbeta and 13 Jbeta. Using its own MiXCR run on the immunoSEQ multiplex PCR reads, TCRdb lists one record per CDR3 protein. This table holds 77,000 or so distinct CDR3 sequences, roughly 95% found once. The V call is TRBV5-1, the J call TRBJ2-7, with a possible D match to TRBD2 (6 bases). The sequence derives from a human donor with multiple sclerosis. The material sequenced was CD8+ T cells from PBMCs. The CDR3 DNA is TGCGCCAGCAGCTATGGGAGTGCGGGGACGCAGTACTTC. This codes for CASSYGSAGTQYF.